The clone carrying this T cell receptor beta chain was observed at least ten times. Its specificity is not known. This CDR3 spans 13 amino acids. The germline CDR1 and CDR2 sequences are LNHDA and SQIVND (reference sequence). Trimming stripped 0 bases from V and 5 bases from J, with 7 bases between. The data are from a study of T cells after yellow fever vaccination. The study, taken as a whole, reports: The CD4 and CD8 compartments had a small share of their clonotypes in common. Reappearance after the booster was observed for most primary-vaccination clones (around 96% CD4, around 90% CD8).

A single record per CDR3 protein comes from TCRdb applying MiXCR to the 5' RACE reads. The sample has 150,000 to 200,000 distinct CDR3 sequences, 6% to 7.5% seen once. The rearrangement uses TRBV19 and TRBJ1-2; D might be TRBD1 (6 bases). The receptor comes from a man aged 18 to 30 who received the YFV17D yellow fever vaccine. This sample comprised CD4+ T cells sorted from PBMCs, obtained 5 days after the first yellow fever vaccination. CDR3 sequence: CASSIDGTYGYTF. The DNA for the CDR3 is TGTGCCAGTAGTATAGATGGGACATATGGCTACACCTTC.